A selection of T cell receptor beta chains follows, all from one sample in a study of blood T cell repertoires in COVID-19. Profiled with immunoSEQ multiplex PCR; TCRdb holds only in-frame clones, not every one. This sample yields some 42,000 clones, of which about 88% are seen a single time; over 2% belongs to the top ten. What was sequenced was peripheral blood. Source of these receptors: a human donor in a cohort sampled during active COVID-19. The CDR3 runs from the conserved cysteine through the conserved F or W. A D gene is named only where the DNA matches it firmly. Rows may omit the clone size; those that give it use once, few, many or a size class.

v_call	clone_size	cdr3_length	j_call	d_call	cdr3_aa	cdr3_nt
TRBV4-1	-	14	TRBJ1-1	TRBD1	CASSLRTGDTEAFF	TGCGCCAGCAGCCTTCGGACAGGGGACACTGAAGCTTTCTTT
TRBV30	once	16	TRBJ2-2	TRBD1	CAWRNRGLKNTGELFF	TGTGCCTGGAGGAACAGGGGGCTAAAGAACACCGGGGAGCTGTTTTTT
TRBV19	-	13	TRBJ1-4	-	CVTRGGIGEKLFF	TGTGTCACGCGGGGGGGCATCGGTGAAAAACTGTTTTTT
TRBV6-5	-	13	TRBJ1-6	-	CASSQQGNSPLHF	TGTGCCAGCAGTCAACAGGGAAATTCACCCCTCCACTTT
TRBV7-8	-	16	TRBJ2-7	TRBD1	CASSLVSSGTDYEQYF	TGTGCCAGCAGCTTAGTCTCCTCCGGGACAGATTACGAGCAGTACTTC
TRBV6-1	-	16	TRBJ2-7	-	CASSGDSGTGAYEQYF	TGTGCCAGCAGTGGGGATTCCGGGACTGGAGCCTACGAGCAGTACTTC
TRBV28	-	13	TRBJ1-2	-	CASSLQGFYGYTF	TGTGCCAGCAGTTTACAGGGTTTCTATGGCTACACCTTC
TRBV5-1	once	15	TRBJ2-3	-	CASSLGQGGPDTQYF	TGCGCCAGCAGCTTAGGGCAGGGGGGTCCAGATACGCAGTATTTT
TRBV5-4	-	14	TRBJ2-3	-	CASSLNKGPDTQYF	TGTGCCAGCAGCTTAAATAAGGGGCCAGATACGCAGTATTTT
TRBV5-1	once	19	TRBJ2-3	TRBD2	CASSQGSGTSGVFTDTQYF	TGCGCCAGCAGCCAAGGGTCCGGGACTAGCGGGGTGTTCACAGATACGCAGTATTTT
TRBV15	-	16	TRBJ1-5	-	CATSRDPGVSNQPQHF	TGTGCCACCAGCAGGGACCCGGGGGTTAGCAATCAGCCCCAGCATTTT
TRBV19	-	14	TRBJ2-5	TRBD1	CASSARQGRETQYF	TGTGCCAGTAGTGCCCGACAGGGGAGGGAGACCCAGTACTTC
TRBV6-5	-	15	TRBJ2-5	TRBD2	CASSYAGGLQETQYF	TGTGCCAGCAGTTACGCGGGGGGGTTGCAAGAGACCCAGTACTTC
TRBV2	-	16	TRBJ2-7	-	CASSEMRGLGGYEQYF	TGTGCCAGCAGTGAAATGAGGGGATTGGGGGGATACGAGCAGTACTTC